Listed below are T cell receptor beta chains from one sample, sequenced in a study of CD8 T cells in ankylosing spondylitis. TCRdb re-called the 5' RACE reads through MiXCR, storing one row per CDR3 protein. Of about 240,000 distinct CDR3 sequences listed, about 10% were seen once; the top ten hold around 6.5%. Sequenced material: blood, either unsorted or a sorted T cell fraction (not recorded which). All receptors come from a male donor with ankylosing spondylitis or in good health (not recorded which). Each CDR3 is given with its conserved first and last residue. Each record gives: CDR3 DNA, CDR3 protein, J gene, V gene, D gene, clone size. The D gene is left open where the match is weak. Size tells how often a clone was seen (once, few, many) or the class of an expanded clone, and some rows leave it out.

CDR3nt: TGTGCCAGCAGCGGCGGGACCTACGGGGAGCTGTTTTTT
CDR3aa: CASSGGTYGELFF
j_gene: TRBJ2-2
v_gene: TRBV7-9
d_gene: -
abundance: few

CDR3nt: TGCAGTGCCCCCGGGACATCCTACCAAGAGACCCAGTACTTC
CDR3aa: CSAPGTSYQETQYF
j_gene: TRBJ2-5
v_gene: TRBV20-1
d_gene: -
abundance: -

CDR3nt: TGTGCCAGCAGCCAAGGACCCTTATACGAGCAGTACTTC
CDR3aa: CASSQGPLYEQYF
j_gene: TRBJ2-7
v_gene: TRBV3-1
d_gene: -
abundance: few

CDR3nt: TGTGCCAGCCGAGGGTTCGGAGAGACCCAGTACTTC
CDR3aa: CASRGFGETQYF
j_gene: TRBJ2-5
v_gene: TRBV5-8
d_gene: -
abundance: -

CDR3nt: TGTGCCAGCGGCAAGACAGGGGTTGGTACCGGGGAGCTGTTTTTT
CDR3aa: CASGKTGVGTGELFF
j_gene: TRBJ2-2
v_gene: TRBV7-9
d_gene: TRBD1
abundance: -

CDR3nt: TGTGCCAGCAGCTTAGTGACTTCCAACGAGCAGTTCTTC
CDR3aa: CASSLVTSNEQFF
j_gene: TRBJ2-1
v_gene: TRBV7-3
d_gene: -
abundance: many

CDR3nt: TGCAGTGCTAGGACCCCCAGGGCTAGCGGAACGAACTACGAGCAGTACTTC
CDR3aa: CSARTPRASGTNYEQYF
j_gene: TRBJ2-7
v_gene: TRBV20-1
d_gene: TRBD2
abundance: many

CDR3nt: TGTGCCAGCAGTCGGACCCCCTCGACAGATACGCAGTATTTT
CDR3aa: CASSRTPSTDTQYF
j_gene: TRBJ2-3
v_gene: TRBV3-1
d_gene: -
abundance: many

CDR3nt: TGCAGTGCTAGAGTTCTCAGGACTAGCGGTGGGGCTTTGTATACGCAGTATTTT
CDR3aa: CSARVLRTSGGALYTQYF
j_gene: TRBJ2-3
v_gene: TRBV20-1
d_gene: TRBD2
abundance: few

CDR3nt: TGTGCCAGCAGCTCACACACGCCGCGAGAAAAACTGTTTTTT
CDR3aa: CASSSHTPREKLFF
j_gene: TRBJ1-4
v_gene: TRBV7-3
d_gene: -
abundance: few